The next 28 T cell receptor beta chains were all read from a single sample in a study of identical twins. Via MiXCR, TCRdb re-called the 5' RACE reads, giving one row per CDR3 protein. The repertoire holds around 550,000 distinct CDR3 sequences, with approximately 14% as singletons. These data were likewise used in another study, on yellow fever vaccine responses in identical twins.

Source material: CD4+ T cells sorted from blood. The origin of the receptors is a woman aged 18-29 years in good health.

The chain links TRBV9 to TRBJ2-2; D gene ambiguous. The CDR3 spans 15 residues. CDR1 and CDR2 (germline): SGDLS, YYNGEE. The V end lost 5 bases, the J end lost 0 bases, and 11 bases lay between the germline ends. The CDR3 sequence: CASSGVPANTGELFF. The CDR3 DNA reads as TGTGCCAGCAGTGGGGTTCCAGCGAACACCGGGGAGCTGTTTTTT. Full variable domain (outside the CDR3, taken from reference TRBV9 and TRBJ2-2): DSGVTQTPKHLITATGQRVTLRCSPRSGDLSVYWYQQSLDQGLQFLIQYYNGEERAKGNILERFSAQQFPDLHSELNLSSLELGDSALYFCASSGVPANTGELFFGEGSRLTVL.

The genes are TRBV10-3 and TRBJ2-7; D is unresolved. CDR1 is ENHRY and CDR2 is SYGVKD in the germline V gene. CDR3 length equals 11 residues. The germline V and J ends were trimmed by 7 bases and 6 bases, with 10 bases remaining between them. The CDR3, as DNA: TGTGCCATCAAAGAAATTGGCGAGCAGTACTTC. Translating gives CAIKEIGEQYF.

The CDR3 DNA is TGTGCCAGCTCACCACCGGCCTACAGAGTGCAAGAGACCCAGTACTTC. Amino acids: CASSPPAYRVQETQYF. This chain links TRBV18 with TRBJ2-5; D not resolved. The CDR3 extends over 16 amino acids. V was trimmed by 0 bases and J by 2 bases, leaving 13 bases between them. Germline lookup yields CDR1 KGHSH and CDR2 LQKENI.

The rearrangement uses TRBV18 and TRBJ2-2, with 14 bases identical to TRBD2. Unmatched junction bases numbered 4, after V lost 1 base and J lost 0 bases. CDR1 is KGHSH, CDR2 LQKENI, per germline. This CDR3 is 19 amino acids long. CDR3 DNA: TGTGCCAGCTCACCACTCGGGACTAGCGGGGGCACGAACACCGGGGAGCTGTTTTTT. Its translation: CASSPLGTSGGTNTGELFF. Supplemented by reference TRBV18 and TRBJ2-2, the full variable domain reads NAGVMQNPRHLVRRRGQEARLRCSPMKGHSHVYWYRQLPEEGLKFMVYLQKENIIDESGMPKERFSAEFPKEGPSILRIQQVVRGDSAAYFCASSPLGTSGGTNTGELFFGEGSRLTVL.

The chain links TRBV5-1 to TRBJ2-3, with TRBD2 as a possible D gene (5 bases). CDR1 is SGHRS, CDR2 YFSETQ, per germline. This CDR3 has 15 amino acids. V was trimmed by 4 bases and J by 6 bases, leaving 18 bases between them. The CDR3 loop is CASSIRTDERDTQYF. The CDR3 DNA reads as TGCGCCAGCAGCATCCGGACGGACGAGCGGGATACGCAGTATTTT. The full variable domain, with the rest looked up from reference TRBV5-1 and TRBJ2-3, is KAGVTQTPRYLIKTRGQQVTLSCSPISGHRSVSWYQQTPGQGLQFLFEYFSETQRNKGNFPGRFSGRQFSNSRSEMNVSTLELGDSALYLCASSIRTDERDTQYFGPGTRLTVL.

The CDR3 loop is CASIGQGGEQYF. The CDR3 bases are TGTGCCAGCATAGGACAAGGGGGCGAGCAGTACTTC. The chain recombines TRBV6-1 with TRBJ2-7; a weak D match, TRBD1 (6 bases). The CDR3 runs 12 residues. V was clipped by 7 bases and J by 6 bases, with 13 bases between them. In germline, CDR1 is MNHNS, CDR2 SASEGT.

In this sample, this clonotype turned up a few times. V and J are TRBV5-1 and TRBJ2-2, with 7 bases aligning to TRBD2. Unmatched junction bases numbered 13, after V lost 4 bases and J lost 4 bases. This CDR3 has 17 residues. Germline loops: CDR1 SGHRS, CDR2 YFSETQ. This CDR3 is CASSPSTSSVRTGELFF. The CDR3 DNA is TGCGCCAGCAGCCCTTCGACTAGCTCGGTTCGCACCGGGGAGCTGTTTTTT.

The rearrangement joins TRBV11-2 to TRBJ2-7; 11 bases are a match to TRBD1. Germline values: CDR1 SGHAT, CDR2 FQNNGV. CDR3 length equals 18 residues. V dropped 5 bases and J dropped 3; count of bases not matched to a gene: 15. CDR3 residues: CASSEGQGVPLTYYEQYF. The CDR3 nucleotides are TGTGCCAGCAGCGAGGGACAGGGGGTCCCCCTCACCTACTACGAGCAGTACTTC.

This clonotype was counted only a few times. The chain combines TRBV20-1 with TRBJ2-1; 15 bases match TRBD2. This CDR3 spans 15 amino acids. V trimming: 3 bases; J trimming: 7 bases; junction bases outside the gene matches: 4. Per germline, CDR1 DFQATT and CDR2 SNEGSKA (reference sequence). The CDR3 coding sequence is TGCAGTGCTAGCGCCGGGACTAGCGGGAGGAATGAGCAGTTCTTC. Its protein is CSASAGTSGRNEQFF.

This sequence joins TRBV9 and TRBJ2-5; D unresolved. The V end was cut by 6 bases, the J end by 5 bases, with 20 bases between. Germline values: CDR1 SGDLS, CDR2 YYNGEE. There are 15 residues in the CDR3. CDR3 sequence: CASTKTEGVGETQYF. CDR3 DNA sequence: TGTGCCAGCACCAAAACGGAAGGTGTCGGGGAGACCCAGTACTTC.

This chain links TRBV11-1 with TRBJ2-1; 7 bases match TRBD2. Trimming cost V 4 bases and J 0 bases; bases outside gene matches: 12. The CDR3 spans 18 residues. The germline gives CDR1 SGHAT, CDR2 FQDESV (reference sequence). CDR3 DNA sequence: TGTGCCAGCAGCTCACCCTATAGCGGGTCAAGCTCCTACAATGAGCAGTTCTTC. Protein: CASSSPYSGSSSYNEQFF.

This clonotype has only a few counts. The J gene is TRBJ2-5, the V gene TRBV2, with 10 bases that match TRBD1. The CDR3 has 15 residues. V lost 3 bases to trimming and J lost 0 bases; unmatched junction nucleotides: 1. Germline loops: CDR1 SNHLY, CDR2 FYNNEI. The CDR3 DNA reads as TGTGCCAGCAGTGAGGGACAGGGGTACCAAGAGACCCAGTACTTC. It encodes CASSEGQGYQETQYF.

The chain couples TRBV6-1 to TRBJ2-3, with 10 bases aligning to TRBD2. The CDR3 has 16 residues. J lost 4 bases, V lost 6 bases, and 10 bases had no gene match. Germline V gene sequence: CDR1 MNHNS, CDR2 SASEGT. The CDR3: CASSWEVAGGPDTQYF. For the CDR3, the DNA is TGTGCCAGCAGCTGGGAAGTAGCGGGGGGCCCAGATACGCAGTATTTT.

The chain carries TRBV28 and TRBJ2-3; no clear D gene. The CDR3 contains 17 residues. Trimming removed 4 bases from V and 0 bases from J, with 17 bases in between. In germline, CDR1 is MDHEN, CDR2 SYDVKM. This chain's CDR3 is CASSSLYPNPSTDTQYF. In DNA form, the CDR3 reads TGTGCCAGCAGTTCCCTATACCCGAACCCTAGCACAGATACGCAGTATTTT.

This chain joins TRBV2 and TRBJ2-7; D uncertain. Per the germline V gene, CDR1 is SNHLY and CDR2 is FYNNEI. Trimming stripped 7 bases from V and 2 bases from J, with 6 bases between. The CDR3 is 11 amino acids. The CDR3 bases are TGTGCCAGCACTGTGACCTACGAGCAGTACTTC. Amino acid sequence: CASTVTYEQYF.

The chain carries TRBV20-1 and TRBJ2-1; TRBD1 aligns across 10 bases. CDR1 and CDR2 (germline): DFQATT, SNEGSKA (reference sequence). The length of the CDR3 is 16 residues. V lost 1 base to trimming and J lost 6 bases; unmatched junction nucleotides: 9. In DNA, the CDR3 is TGCAGTGCTAGAGCCCCGGGACAGGGGATGAGCAATGAGCAGTTCTTC. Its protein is CSARAPGQGMSNEQFF.

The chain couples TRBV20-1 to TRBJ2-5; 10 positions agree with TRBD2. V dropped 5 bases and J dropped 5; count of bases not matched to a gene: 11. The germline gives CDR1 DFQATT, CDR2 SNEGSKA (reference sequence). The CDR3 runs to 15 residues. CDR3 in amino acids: CSAPRGAGGSETQYF. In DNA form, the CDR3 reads TGCAGTGCTCCACGGGGAGCGGGGGGGTCTGAGACCCAGTACTTC.

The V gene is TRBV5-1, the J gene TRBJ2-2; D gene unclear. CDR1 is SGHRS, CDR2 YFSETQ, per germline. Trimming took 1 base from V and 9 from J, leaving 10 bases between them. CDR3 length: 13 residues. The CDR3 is CASSLSAPRELFF. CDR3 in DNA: TGCGCCAGCAGCTTGAGCGCGCCACGGGAGCTGTTTTTT.

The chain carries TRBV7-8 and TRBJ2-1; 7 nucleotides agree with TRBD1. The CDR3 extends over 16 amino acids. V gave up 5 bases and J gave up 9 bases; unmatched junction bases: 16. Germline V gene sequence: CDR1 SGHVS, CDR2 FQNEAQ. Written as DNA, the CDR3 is TGTGCCAGCAGCCGACCAGGGGGTAGGGTCTCTTTTGAGCAGTTCTTC. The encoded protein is CASSRPGGRVSFEQFF.

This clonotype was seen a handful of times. The CDR3 bases are TGTGCCAGCAGCCCACAGATTCTCTCTGAAGCTTTCTTT. This translates into CASSPQILSEAFF. The chain recombines TRBV9 with TRBJ1-1, with unresolved D. In germline, CDR1 is SGDLS, CDR2 YYNGEE. Trimming cost V 4 bases and J 6 bases, with 13 bases left between them. This CDR3 spans 13 amino acids.

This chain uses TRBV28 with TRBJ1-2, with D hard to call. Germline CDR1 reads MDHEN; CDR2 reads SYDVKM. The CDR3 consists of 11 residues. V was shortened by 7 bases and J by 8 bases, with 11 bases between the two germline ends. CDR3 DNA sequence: TGTGCCAGCAAAGTCGCTAACGGCTACACCTTC. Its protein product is CASKVANGYTF.

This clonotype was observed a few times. CDR3 region: CASSLVPDSNQETQYF. In nucleotides, the CDR3 is TGCGCCAGCAGCTTGGTCCCGGACAGCAACCAAGAGACCCAGTACTTC. The chain has TRBV5-1 and TRBJ2-5; a possible D gene is TRBD1 (6 bases). Trimming left V 0 bases short and J 0 bases short, with 12 bases between. Germline CDR1 is SGHRS and CDR2 is YFSETQ. This CDR3 comprises 16 residues.

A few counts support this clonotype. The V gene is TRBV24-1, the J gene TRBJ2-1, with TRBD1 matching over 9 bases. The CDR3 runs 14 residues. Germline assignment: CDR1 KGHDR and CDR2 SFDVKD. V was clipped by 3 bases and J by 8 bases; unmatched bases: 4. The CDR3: CATSDAQGAYEQFF. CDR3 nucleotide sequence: TGTGCCACCAGTGATGCACAGGGGGCATATGAGCAGTTCTTC.

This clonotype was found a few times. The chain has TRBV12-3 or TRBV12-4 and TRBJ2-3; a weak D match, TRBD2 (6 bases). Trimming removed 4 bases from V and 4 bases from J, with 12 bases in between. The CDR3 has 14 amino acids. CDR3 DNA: TGTGCCAGCAGTTCGGGACTCCGTCCAGATACGCAGTATTTT. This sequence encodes CASSSGLRPDTQYF.

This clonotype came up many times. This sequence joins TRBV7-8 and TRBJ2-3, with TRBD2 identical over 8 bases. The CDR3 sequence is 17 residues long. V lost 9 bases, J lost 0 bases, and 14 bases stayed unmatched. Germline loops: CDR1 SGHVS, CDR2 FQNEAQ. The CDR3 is CASNRRPGGDSTDTQYF. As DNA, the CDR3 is TGTGCCAGTAATAGGCGGCCGGGGGGGGACAGCACAGATACGCAGTATTTT.

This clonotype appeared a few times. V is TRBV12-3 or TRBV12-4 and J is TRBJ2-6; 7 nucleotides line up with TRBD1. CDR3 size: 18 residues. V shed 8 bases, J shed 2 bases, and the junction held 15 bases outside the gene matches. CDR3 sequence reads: CASALGMGQKAGANVLTF. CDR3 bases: TGTGCCAGCGCGTTGGGTATGGGACAGAAAGCTGGGGCCAACGTCCTGACTTTC.

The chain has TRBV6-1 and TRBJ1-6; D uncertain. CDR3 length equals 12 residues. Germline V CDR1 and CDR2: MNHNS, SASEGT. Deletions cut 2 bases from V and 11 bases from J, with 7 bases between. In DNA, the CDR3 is TGTGCCAGCAGTGAATTCTCGGCACCCCTCCACTTT. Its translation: CASSEFSAPLHF.

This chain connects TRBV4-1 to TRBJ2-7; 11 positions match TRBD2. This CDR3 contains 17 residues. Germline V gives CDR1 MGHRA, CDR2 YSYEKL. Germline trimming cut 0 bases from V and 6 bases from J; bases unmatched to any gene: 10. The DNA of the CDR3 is TGCGCCAGCAGCCAAGAGCCCCAACTAGCGGGAGTCCTCGAGCAGTACTTC. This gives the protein CASSQEPQLAGVLEQYF.